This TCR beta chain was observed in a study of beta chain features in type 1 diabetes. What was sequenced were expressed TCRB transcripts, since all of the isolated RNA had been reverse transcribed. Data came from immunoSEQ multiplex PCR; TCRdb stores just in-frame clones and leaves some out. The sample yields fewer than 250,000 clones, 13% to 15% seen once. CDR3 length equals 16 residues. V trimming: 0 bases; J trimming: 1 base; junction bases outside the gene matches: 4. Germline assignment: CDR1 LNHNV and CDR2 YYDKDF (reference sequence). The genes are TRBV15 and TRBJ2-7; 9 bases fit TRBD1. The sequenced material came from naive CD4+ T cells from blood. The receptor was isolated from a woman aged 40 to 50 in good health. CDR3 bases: TGTGCCACCAGCAGAGATGGGACAGGGTTATCCTACGAGCAGTACTTC. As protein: CATSRDGTGLSYEQYF.